These 8 T cell receptor beta chains originate from one sample sequenced in a study of T cells in Graves' hyperthyroidism and ophthalmopathy. Template material for amplifying TCR beta CDR3 regions consisted of RNA transcripts. HTBI primers drove first-round RT-PCR of the TCR CDR3. TCRdb re-called the multiplex PCR reads with MiXCR, one entry per CDR3 protein. The sample includes tens of thousands of distinct CDR3 sequences, around 50% of them seen just once. Sequenced input: blood. Receptor source: a man between 40 and 49 years old with Graves' ophthalmopathy.

Turning to this clonotype: One end of the junction varies from germline; a read error may be responsible. The rearrangement uses TRBV5-1 and TRBJ1-3; D gene uncertain. Germline V gene lookup returns CDR1 SGHRS and CDR2 YFSETQ. The CDR3 has 16 amino acids. In DNA, the CDR3 is TGCGCCAGTAGCTTAGGGCAGTCTAGTTCTGGAAACACCACATATTTT. This sequence encodes CASSLGQSSSGNTTYF.

The rearrangement joins TRBV20-1 to TRBJ2-4; D gene ambiguous. V lost 6 bases to trimming and J lost 6 bases, with 15 bases between them. Germline values: CDR1 DFQATT, CDR2 SNEGSKA (reference sequence). The CDR3 runs 13 residues. In DNA form, the CDR3 reads TGCAGTGCCGAAGTGAGTGTGGGAAACATTCAGTACTTC. This codes for CSAEVSVGNIQYF.

V and J are TRBV24-1 and TRBJ2-1, with 12 bases identical to TRBD2. Germline loops: CDR1 KGHDR, CDR2 SFDVKD. The CDR3 length is 15 residues. V lost 1 base and J lost 8; bases outside the gene matches: 2. The CDR3: CATSDFSSGGDEQFF. In nucleotides, the CDR3 is TGTGCCACCAGTGATTTCTCTAGCGGGGGGGATGAGCAGTTCTTC.

About this clonotype itself: This CDR3 is missing its conserved last phenylalanine or tryptophan, likely due to a read error. The DNA is left out, because the CDR3 cannot be placed on it with certainty; the CDR3 is given as TCRdb lists it. V usage is TRBV29-1 and J usage is TRBJ2-6; TRBD2 is the table's D call and was not checked against the DNA. Per the germline V gene, CDR1 is SQVTM and CDR2 is ANQGSEA. Counting both end residues, the CDR3 totals 8 amino acids. CDR3 sequence: CSVEGTSG.

The chain couples TRBV2 to TRBJ2-1; D tentatively fits TRBD1 or TRBD2 (6 bases each). Germline-derived CDR1 and CDR2 are SNHLY and FYNNEI. Trimming took off 4 bases at V and 8 bases at J, with 9 bases between the two ends. The CDR3 is made up of 12 amino acids. The CDR3 spells CASSGGAHEQFF. The CDR3 DNA reads as TGTGCCAGCAGTGGGGGGGCCCATGAGCAGTTCTTC.

The rearrangement uses TRBV6-5 and TRBJ2-1; TRBD2 aligns across 8 bases. V gave up 1 base and J gave up 5 bases; unmatched junction bases: 4. CDR1 is MNHEY and CDR2 is SVGAGI in the germline V gene. This CDR3 has 15 amino acids. The CDR3 loop is CASSYLGAGDNEQFF. In DNA, the CDR3 is TGTGCCAGCAGTTACTTGGGAGCGGGGGACAATGAGCAGTTCTTC.

The chain is built from TRBV20-1 and TRBJ2-3; 10 nucleotides line up with TRBD2. The junction had 7 bases not matched to a gene; V was cut back by 6 bases and J by 4 bases. CDR3 length equals 14 residues. The V gene's germline CDR1 is DFQATT and CDR2 SNEGSKA (reference sequence). CDR3 coding DNA: TGCAGTGCCAGCGGGGGGGGCGGCGCAGATACGCAGTATTTT. It specifies CSASGGGGADTQYF.

The V call is TRBV9, the J call TRBJ1-1, with unresolved D. Germline V lookup: CDR1 SGDLS, CDR2 YYNGEE. The CDR3 is made up of 15 amino acids. V was pared by 0 bases and J by 7 bases, with 16 bases between. CDR3: CASSVEYGRANEAFF. The CDR3 bases are TGTGCCAGCAGCGTAGAATACGGGAGGGCCAATGAAGCTTTCTTT.